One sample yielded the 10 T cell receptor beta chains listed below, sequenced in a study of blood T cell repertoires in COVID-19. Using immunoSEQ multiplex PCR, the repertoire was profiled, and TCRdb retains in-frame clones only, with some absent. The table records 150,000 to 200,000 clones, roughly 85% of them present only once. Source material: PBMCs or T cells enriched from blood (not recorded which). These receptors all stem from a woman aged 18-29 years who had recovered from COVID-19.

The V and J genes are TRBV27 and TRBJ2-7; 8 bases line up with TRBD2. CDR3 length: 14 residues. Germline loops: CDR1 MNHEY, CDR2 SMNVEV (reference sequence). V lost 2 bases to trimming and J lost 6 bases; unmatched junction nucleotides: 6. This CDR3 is CASSLAGTSGEQYF. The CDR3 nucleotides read TGTGCCAGCAGTTTAGCCGGGACTAGTGGCGAGCAGTACTTC.

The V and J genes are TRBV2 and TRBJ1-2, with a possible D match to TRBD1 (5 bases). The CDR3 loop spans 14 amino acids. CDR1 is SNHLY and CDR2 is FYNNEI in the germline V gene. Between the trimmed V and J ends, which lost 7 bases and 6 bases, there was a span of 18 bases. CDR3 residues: CASNSLQGKHGYTF. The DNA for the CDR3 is TGTGCCAGCAACTCACTCCAGGGAAAGCATGGCTACACCTTC. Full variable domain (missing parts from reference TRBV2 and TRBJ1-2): EPEVTQTPSHQVTQMGQEVILRCVPISNHLYFYWYRQILGQKVEFLVSFYNNEISEKSEIFDDQFSVERPDGSNFTLKIRSTKLEDSAMYFCASNSLQGKHGYTFGSGTRLTVV.

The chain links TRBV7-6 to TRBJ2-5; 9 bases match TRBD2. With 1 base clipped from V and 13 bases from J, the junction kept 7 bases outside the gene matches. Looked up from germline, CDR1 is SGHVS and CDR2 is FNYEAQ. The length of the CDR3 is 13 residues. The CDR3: CASSLGPPGLAYF. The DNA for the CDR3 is TGTGCCAGCAGCTTAGGGCCCCCGGGACTAGCGTACTTC.

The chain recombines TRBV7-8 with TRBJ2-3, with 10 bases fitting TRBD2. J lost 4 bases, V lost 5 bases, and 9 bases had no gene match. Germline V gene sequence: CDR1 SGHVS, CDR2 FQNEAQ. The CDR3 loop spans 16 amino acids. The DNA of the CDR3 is TGTGCCAGCAGCCCGCAGGCTAGCGGGGGCCCAGATACGCAGTATTTT. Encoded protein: CASSPQASGGPDTQYF.

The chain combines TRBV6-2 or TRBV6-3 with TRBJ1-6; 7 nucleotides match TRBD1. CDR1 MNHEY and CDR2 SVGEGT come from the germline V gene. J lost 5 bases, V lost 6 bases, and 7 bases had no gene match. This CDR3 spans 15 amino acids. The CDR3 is CASSTGQTHNSPLHF. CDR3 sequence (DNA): TGTGCCAGCAGCACGGGACAGACCCATAATTCACCCCTCCACTTT.

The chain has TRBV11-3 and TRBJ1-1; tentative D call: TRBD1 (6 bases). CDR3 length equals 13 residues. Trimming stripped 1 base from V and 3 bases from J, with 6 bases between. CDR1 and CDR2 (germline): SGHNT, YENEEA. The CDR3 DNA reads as TGTGCCAGCAGCTTAGCAGGGGACACTGAAGCTTTCTTT. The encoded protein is CASSLAGDTEAFF.

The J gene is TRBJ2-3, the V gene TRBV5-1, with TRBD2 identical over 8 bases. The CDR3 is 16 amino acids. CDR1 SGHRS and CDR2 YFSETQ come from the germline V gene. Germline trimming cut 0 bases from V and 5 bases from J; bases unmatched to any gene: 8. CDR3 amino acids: CASSLDGREGVDTQYF. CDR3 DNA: TGCGCCAGCAGCTTGGACGGTCGGGAGGGGGTAGATACGCAGTATTTT.

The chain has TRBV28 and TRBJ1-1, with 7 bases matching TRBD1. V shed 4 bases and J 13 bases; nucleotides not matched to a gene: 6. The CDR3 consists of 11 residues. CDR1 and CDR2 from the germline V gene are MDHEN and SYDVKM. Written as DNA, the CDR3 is TGTGCCAGCAGTTCACAGGGGAAAGGTTTCTTT. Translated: CASSSQGKGFF.

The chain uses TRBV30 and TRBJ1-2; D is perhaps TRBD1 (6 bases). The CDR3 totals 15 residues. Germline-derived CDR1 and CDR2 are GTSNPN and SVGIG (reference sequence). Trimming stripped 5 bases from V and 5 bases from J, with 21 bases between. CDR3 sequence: CAWGSLRGEFYGYTF. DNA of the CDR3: TGTGCCTGGGGGAGCCTCAGGGGCGAATTTTATGGCTACACCTTC.

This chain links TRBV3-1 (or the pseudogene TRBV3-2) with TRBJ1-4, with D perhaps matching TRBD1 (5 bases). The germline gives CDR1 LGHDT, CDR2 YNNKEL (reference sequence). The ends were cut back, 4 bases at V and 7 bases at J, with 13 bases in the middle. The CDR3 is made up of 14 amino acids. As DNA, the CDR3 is TGTGCCAGCAGCCCGACCGGGGGGAGTGAAAAACTGTTTTTT. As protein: CASSPTGGSEKLFF.